This TCR beta chain was captured in a study of regulatory T cells in long-lasting Graves disease. Arm-PCR of CDR3 regions with iRepertoire HTBI primers generated TCR beta libraries. TCRdb re-called the multiplex PCR reads with MiXCR, one entry per CDR3 protein. The sample lists about 400,000 distinct CDR3 sequences, under 20% occurring once. Germline CDR1 is SGHTA and CDR2 is FQGNSA. CDR3 length equals 16 residues. V shed 0 bases, J shed 4 bases, and the junction held 5 bases outside the gene matches. Time point: newly diagnosed GD, antithyroid drugs for less than 3 months. There was RNA extracted from PBMCs, and the TCR library was made from it. This same sample was also taken into another study, of T cells in Graves' hyperthyroidism and ophthalmopathy. That paper adds: Hyperthyroidism, newly diagnosed and lasting under 2 months, affected patients aged 18 to 65.

The source material was peripheral blood mononuclear cells (PBMCs), sampled at new diagnosis, from a patient treated with antithyroid drugs. The clonotype originates from a young woman with Graves disease. The rearrangement links TRBV7-2 to TRBJ2-2; TRBD2 aligns across 7 bases. CDR3 sequence (DNA): TGTGCCAGCAGCTTAGCTTGGTGGGAGGGCACCGGGGAGCTGTTTTTT. Its protein is CASSLAWWEGTGELFF.